The rows below give T cell receptor beta chains drawn from one sample of a study of blood T cell repertoires in COVID-19. Assay: immunoSEQ multiplex PCR; the TCRdb copy retains only in-frame clones and omits some. Of about 41,000 clones in the sample, more than 70% were seen once. The specimen was peripheral blood. The receptors come from a woman older than 75 with active or convalescent COVID-19. Each CDR3 is given with its conserved first and last residue. Each record gives: V gene, clone size, D gene, J gene, CDR3 protein, CDR3 DNA. A D gene is named only where the DNA matches it firmly. The size field is filled for only some rows; it gives once, few, many or a size class.

v_gene: TRBV7-2; abundance: few; d_gene: TRBD1; j_gene: TRBJ1-2; CDR3aa: CASSITGGATNYGYTF; CDR3nt: TGTGCCAGCAGCATTACAGGGGGTGCTACTAACTATGGCTACACCTTC
v_gene: TRBV28; abundance: -; d_gene: -; j_gene: TRBJ1-4; CDR3aa: CASSGLGPNEKLFF; CDR3nt: TGTGCCAGCAGTGGGTTGGGCCCGAATGAAAAACTGTTTTTT
v_gene: TRBV11-2; abundance: -; d_gene: -; j_gene: TRBJ2-7; CDR3aa: CASSLDSSYRGSEQYF; CDR3nt: TGTGCCAGCAGCTTAGATAGTTCCTATAGGGGTTCCGAGCAGTACTTC
v_gene: TRBV18; abundance: -; d_gene: -; j_gene: TRBJ1-2; CDR3aa: CASSLLGDLNYGYTF; CDR3nt: TGTGCCAGCTCACTTCTAGGAGACCTTAACTATGGCTACACCTTC
v_gene: TRBV5-1; abundance: once; d_gene: TRBD1; j_gene: TRBJ1-4; CDR3aa: CASSRGTGRSGGGEKLFF; CDR3nt: TGCGCCAGCAGCCGCGGGACAGGGAGAAGTGGAGGAGGTGAAAAACTGTTTTTT
v_gene: TRBV9; abundance: -; d_gene: TRBD1; j_gene: TRBJ2-1; CDR3aa: CASSVGAGGSSGSYEQFF; CDR3nt: TGTGCCAGCAGCGTAGGGGCAGGGGGTTCATCAGGGAGCTATGAGCAGTTCTTC
v_gene: TRBV2; abundance: -; d_gene: -; j_gene: TRBJ1-1; CDR3aa: CASTKGISDTEAFF; CDR3nt: TGTGCCAGCACGAAGGGGATCTCCGACACTGAAGCTTTCTTT
v_gene: TRBV18; abundance: -; d_gene: -; j_gene: TRBJ1-2; CDR3aa: CASSETDRETYGYTF; CDR3nt: TGTGCCAGCTCAGAAACGGACAGAGAAACCTATGGCTACACCTTC
v_gene: TRBV7-8; abundance: -; d_gene: TRBD2; j_gene: TRBJ2-7; CDR3aa: CASSPLTSGNYEQYF; CDR3nt: TGTGCCAGCAGCCCCTTGACTAGCGGGAACTACGAGCAGTACTTC
v_gene: TRBV28; abundance: -; d_gene: TRBD1; j_gene: TRBJ1-5; CDR3aa: CASRRQGAGNQPQHF; CDR3nt: TGTGCCAGCAGGCGACAGGGGGCGGGCAATCAGCCCCAGCATTTT
v_gene: TRBV5-6; abundance: -; d_gene: -; j_gene: TRBJ1-5; CDR3aa: CASSFWTRLSNQPQHF; CDR3nt: TGTGCCAGCAGCTTCTGGACGAGACTAAGCAATCAGCCCCAGCATTTT
v_gene: TRBV12-3/TRBV12-4; abundance: -; d_gene: -; j_gene: TRBJ2-4; CDR3aa: CASSLETNYIQYF; CDR3nt: TGTGCCAGCAGTTTAGAGACAAATTACATTCAGTACTTC
v_gene: TRBV4-1; abundance: -; d_gene: TRBD2; j_gene: TRBJ2-1; CDR3aa: CASSQLGLAENNNEQFF; CDR3nt: TGCGCCAGCAGCCAGTTGGGTCTAGCGGAAAACAACAATGAGCAGTTCTTC
v_gene: TRBV21-1; abundance: -; d_gene: -; j_gene: TRBJ1-5; CDR3aa: CASSKGGTVYQPQHF; CDR3nt: TGTGCCAGCAGCAAAGGCGGGACAGTTTATCAGCCCCAGCATTTT
v_gene: TRBV28; abundance: -; d_gene: TRBD2; j_gene: TRBJ2-1; CDR3aa: CASRLPSGAYNEQFF; CDR3nt: TGTGCCAGCAGGCTCCCTAGCGGAGCATACAATGAGCAGTTCTTC
v_gene: TRBV28; abundance: -; d_gene: TRBD1; j_gene: TRBJ2-5; CDR3aa: CASSFLGTGRVETQYF; CDR3nt: TGTGCCAGCAGTTTCCTAGGGACAGGGAGGGTAGAGACCCAGTACTTC
v_gene: TRBV6-2/TRBV6-3; abundance: -; d_gene: TRBD1; j_gene: TRBJ1-5; CDR3aa: CASSYRGTGPRADQPQHF; CDR3nt: TGTGCCAGCAGTTACAGGGGGACAGGTCCCAGGGCTGATCAGCCCCAGCATTTT
v_gene: TRBV5-4; abundance: -; d_gene: -; j_gene: TRBJ2-1; CDR3aa: CASSLIGSTYNEQFF; CDR3nt: TGTGCCAGCAGCTTGATCGGGAGCACCTACAATGAGCAGTTCTTC
v_gene: TRBV28; abundance: once; d_gene: TRBD1; j_gene: TRBJ1-6; CDR3aa: CASIDRDNSPLHF; CDR3nt: TGTGCCAGCATTGACAGGGATAATTCACCCCTCCACTTT
v_gene: TRBV28; abundance: -; d_gene: TRBD1; j_gene: TRBJ1-4; CDR3aa: CASSKFRDRDNEKLFF; CDR3nt: TGTGCCAGCAGTAAGTTTAGGGACAGGGATAATGAAAAACTGTTTTTT
v_gene: TRBV20-1; abundance: -; d_gene: -; j_gene: TRBJ1-6; CDR3aa: CSASGGASSPLHF; CDR3nt: TGCAGTGCTAGTGGGGGCGCGAGTTCACCCCTCCACTTT
v_gene: TRBV29-1; abundance: few; d_gene: TRBD1; j_gene: TRBJ1-2; CDR3aa: CSVEVGQGRGYTF; CDR3nt: TGCAGCGTTGAAGTGGGACAGGGCAGAGGCTACACCTTC
v_gene: TRBV29-1; abundance: -; d_gene: -; j_gene: TRBJ1-2; CDR3aa: CSAWLQASGYTF; CDR3nt: TGCAGCGCTTGGTTGCAGGCGTCTGGCTACACCTTC
v_gene: TRBV7-2; abundance: -; d_gene: TRBD1; j_gene: TRBJ1-1; CDR3aa: CASSPGVAGGPNTEAFF; CDR3nt: TGTGCCAGCAGCCCAGGGGTGGCAGGGGGCCCAAACACTGAAGCTTTCTTT
v_gene: TRBV19; abundance: few; d_gene: TRBD2; j_gene: TRBJ2-1; CDR3aa: CASSIVAGGPGVNEQFF; CDR3nt: TGTGCCAGTAGTATAGTAGCGGGAGGGCCGGGGGTAAATGAGCAGTTCTTC
v_gene: TRBV19; abundance: -; d_gene: TRBD1; j_gene: TRBJ1-5; CDR3aa: CASSLTGGNQPQHF; CDR3nt: TGTGCCAGTAGTTTGACAGGGGGCAATCAGCCCCAGCATTTT
v_gene: TRBV19; abundance: -; d_gene: -; j_gene: TRBJ2-3; CDR3aa: CASRDSPTDTQYF; CDR3nt: TGTGCCAGCCGGGACTCCCCCACAGATACGCAGTATTTT
v_gene: TRBV24-1; abundance: once; d_gene: -; j_gene: TRBJ2-1; CDR3aa: CATSSTGNNEQFF; CDR3nt: TGTGCCACCAGTTCCACAGGGAACAATGAGCAGTTCTTC
v_gene: TRBV19; abundance: -; d_gene: -; j_gene: TRBJ2-1; CDR3aa: CASSIQTNSYNEQFF; CDR3nt: TGTGCCAGTAGTATCCAGACTAACTCCTACAATGAGCAGTTCTTC
v_gene: TRBV30; abundance: -; d_gene: -; j_gene: TRBJ2-5; CDR3aa: CAWSGLPLETQYF; CDR3nt: TGTGCCTGGAGTGGGCTTCCCTTGGAGACCCAGTACTTC
v_gene: TRBV7-3; abundance: -; d_gene: -; j_gene: TRBJ2-7; CDR3aa: CASSPYLSQWGETYEQYF; CDR3nt: TGTGCCAGCAGCCCTTATTTATCTCAGTGGGGAGAGACCTACGAGCAGTACTTC
v_gene: TRBV19; abundance: once; d_gene: -; j_gene: TRBJ1-4; CDR3aa: CASSINRVNEKLFF; CDR3nt: TGTGCCAGTAGTATCAACAGGGTTAATGAAAAACTGTTTTTT
v_gene: TRBV3-1/TRBV3-2; abundance: -; d_gene: -; j_gene: TRBJ2-1; CDR3aa: CASSQGSVGGNEQFF; CDR3nt: TGTGCCAGCAGCCAAGGATCCGTCGGGGGCAATGAGCAGTTCTTC
v_gene: TRBV4-2; abundance: -; d_gene: -; j_gene: TRBJ1-2; CDR3aa: CASSQVSSNYGYTF; CDR3nt: TGTGCCAGCAGCCAAGTCTCGAGCAACTATGGCTACACCTTC
v_gene: TRBV25-1; abundance: -; d_gene: TRBD2; j_gene: TRBJ2-7; CDR3aa: CASQLAGVPEQYF; CDR3nt: TGTGCCAGTCAACTAGCGGGAGTCCCCGAGCAGTACTTC
v_gene: TRBV9; abundance: -; d_gene: -; j_gene: TRBJ1-1; CDR3aa: CASSVDNRETEAFF; CDR3nt: TGTGCCAGCAGCGTAGATAACAGGGAAACTGAAGCTTTCTTT
v_gene: TRBV15; abundance: -; d_gene: -; j_gene: TRBJ1-6; CDR3aa: CATSRSGGSRNSPLHF; CDR3nt: TGTGCCACCAGCAGATCCGGCGGGTCTCGTAATTCACCCCTCCACTTT
v_gene: TRBV7-2; abundance: -; d_gene: -; j_gene: TRBJ2-7; CDR3aa: CASSFNSGQGGIYEQYF; CDR3nt: TGTGCCAGCAGCTTCAACTCCGGACAGGGAGGGATCTACGAGCAGTACTTC
v_gene: TRBV7-3; abundance: once; d_gene: -; j_gene: TRBJ2-5; CDR3aa: CASSQTVQETQYF; CDR3nt: TGTGCCAGCAGCCAAACAGTCCAAGAGACCCAGTACTTC
v_gene: TRBV5-4; abundance: -; d_gene: TRBD2; j_gene: TRBJ2-5; CDR3aa: CASSRGLAGETQYF; CDR3nt: TGTGCCAGCAGCAGAGGACTAGCGGGAGAGACCCAGTACTTC
v_gene: TRBV28; abundance: few; d_gene: TRBD1; j_gene: TRBJ2-2; CDR3aa: CASSTGQGDTGELFF; CDR3nt: TGTGCCAGCAGCACCGGACAGGGAGACACCGGGGAGCTGTTTTTT
v_gene: TRBV5-5; abundance: -; d_gene: -; j_gene: TRBJ2-7; CDR3aa: CASSPAGDGGYEQYF; CDR3nt: TGTGCCAGCAGCCCCGCCGGGGATGGCGGCTACGAGCAGTACTTC
v_gene: TRBV21-1; abundance: -; d_gene: -; j_gene: TRBJ1-5; CDR3aa: CASSKVDARTGAAFWCNQPQHF; CDR3nt: TGTGCCAGCAGCAAAGTTGACGCACGGACAGGGGCGGCCTTCTGGTGCAATCAGCCCCAGCATTTT
v_gene: TRBV7-2; abundance: few; d_gene: -; j_gene: TRBJ2-2; CDR3aa: CASSLKGLSTGELFF; CDR3nt: TGTGCCAGCAGCTTAAAGGGACTGAGCACCGGGGAGCTGTTTTTT
v_gene: TRBV7-6; abundance: -; d_gene: TRBD1; j_gene: TRBJ1-2; CDR3aa: CASSQGQALSSGYTF; CDR3nt: TGTGCCAGCAGCCAGGGACAGGCATTGTCGAGCGGCTACACCTTC
v_gene: TRBV7-9; abundance: -; d_gene: -; j_gene: TRBJ1-5; CDR3aa: CASSPGGPGSHLQPQHF; CDR3nt: TGTGCCAGCAGCCCGGGCGGGCCGGGGTCTCACCTTCAGCCCCAGCATTTT
v_gene: TRBV19; abundance: -; d_gene: TRBD1; j_gene: TRBJ2-7; CDR3aa: CASSIAQGELSEQYF; CDR3nt: TGTGCCAGTAGTATAGCACAGGGGGAGTTGAGCGAGCAGTACTTC
v_gene: TRBV28; abundance: many; d_gene: -; j_gene: TRBJ1-3; CDR3aa: CASTLGGRGRVSGNTIYF; CDR3nt: TGTGCCAGCACCTTGGGAGGTCGGGGCAGGGTCTCTGGAAACACCATATATTTT
v_gene: TRBV5-4; abundance: -; d_gene: TRBD1; j_gene: TRBJ1-2; CDR3aa: CASSLGQGQGYGYTF; CDR3nt: TGTGCCAGCAGCTTGGGACAGGGTCAGGGCTATGGCTACACCTTC
v_gene: TRBV5-5; abundance: -; d_gene: -; j_gene: TRBJ1-3; CDR3aa: CASSLQGTGNTIYF; CDR3nt: TGTGCCAGCAGCTTGCAGGGGACTGGAAACACCATATATTTT
v_gene: TRBV12-3/TRBV12-4; abundance: once; d_gene: -; j_gene: TRBJ2-1; CDR3aa: CASSSGSYNEQFF; CDR3nt: TGTGCCAGCAGTAGCGGCTCCTACAATGAGCAGTTCTTC
v_gene: TRBV27; abundance: once; d_gene: TRBD1; j_gene: TRBJ2-7; CDR3aa: CASTSQGAQSYEQYF; CDR3nt: TGTGCCAGCACCTCTCAGGGGGCGCAATCCTACGAGCAGTACTTC
v_gene: TRBV30; abundance: -; d_gene: -; j_gene: TRBJ1-1; CDR3aa: CAWSDGMAEAFF; CDR3nt: TGTGCCTGGAGTGACGGGATGGCTGAAGCTTTCTTT
v_gene: TRBV15; abundance: -; d_gene: TRBD1; j_gene: TRBJ1-2; CDR3aa: CATSRDRGRGSGYTF; CDR3nt: TGTGCCACCAGCAGAGATCGTGGCAGGGGGTCTGGCTACACCTTC
v_gene: TRBV6-5; abundance: -; d_gene: -; j_gene: TRBJ2-7; CDR3aa: CASSYEGGKGAYEQYF; CDR3nt: TGTGCCAGCAGTTACGAGGGTGGCAAGGGAGCCTACGAGCAGTACTTC
v_gene: TRBV30; abundance: once; d_gene: TRBD1; j_gene: TRBJ2-2; CDR3aa: CAWRTGQGTGELFF; CDR3nt: TGTGCCTGGAGGACCGGACAGGGTACCGGGGAGCTGTTTTTT
v_gene: TRBV9; abundance: -; d_gene: -; j_gene: TRBJ2-3; CDR3aa: CASSVRGEPSTDTQYF; CDR3nt: TGTGCCAGCAGCGTAAGGGGCGAACCTAGCACAGATACGCAGTATTTT
v_gene: TRBV7-2; abundance: -; d_gene: TRBD1; j_gene: TRBJ1-4; CDR3aa: CASSSIQGGVEKLFF; CDR3nt: TGTGCCAGCAGCTCGATACAGGGGGGAGTCGAAAAACTGTTTTTT
v_gene: TRBV7-8; abundance: -; d_gene: -; j_gene: TRBJ2-5; CDR3aa: CASSLYIGGETQYF; CDR3nt: TGTGCCAGCAGCTTATATATCGGGGGAGAGACCCAGTACTTC